This T cell receptor (beta chain) was recovered during a study of identical twins. General study points: Abundant beta clonotypes from cord blood had fewer insertions, unlike memory repertoires, which showed none. These conclusions were based on statistical analysis (cross-sectional, not following the same donors).

This clonotype has only a few counts. The antigen is not known. The length of the CDR3 is 17 residues. V lost 3 bases, J lost 1 base, and 6 bases stayed unmatched. A universal primer binding site was introduced by template switching. The final cDNA contained unique molecular identifiers. Via MiXCR, TCRdb re-called the 5' RACE reads, giving one row per CDR3 protein. The sample has around 650,000 distinct CDR3 sequences; under 8.5% are singletons. These data were likewise used in another study, on yellow fever vaccine responses in identical twins. As that report states: Twins reportedly showed a vaccine T cell response that seemed partly convergent and partly personalized.

Sequencing was done on a sample of PBMCs. The chain links TRBV12-3 or TRBV12-4 to TRBJ2-1; 10 bases align to TRBD2. This receptor was taken from a woman aged 18 to 35 in good health. As DNA, the CDR3 is TGTGCCAGCAGTTTTTCCCTAGCGGGGGCTTCCTACAATGAGCAGTTCTTC. This codes for CASSFSLAGASYNEQFF.